These 21 T cell receptor beta chains came from one sample sequenced in a study of shared clonotypes between healthy human individuals. The naive CD8 population came from CD45RO-negative cells selected for CCR7, without terminally differentiated effector memory CD45RA+ cells. Produced via immunoSEQ multiplex PCR; TCRdb's table is partial and in-frame only. The data hold hundreds of thousands of clones, with almost 95% observed a single time. The material sequenced was naive CD8+ T cells sorted from blood. These TCRs come from a man aged 30 to 39 in good health.

The chain is built from TRBV30 and TRBJ1-5, with a tentative D call TRBD1 (5 bases). Germline values: CDR1 GTSNPN, CDR2 SVGIG (reference sequence). Trimming removed 4 bases from V and 0 bases from J, with 10 bases in between. CDR3 length: 14 amino acids. CDR3 in amino acids: CAWTGPNSNQPQHF. The DNA of the CDR3 is TGTGCCTGGACAGGGCCAAATAGCAATCAGCCCCAGCATTTT.

This CDR3 reads CASSLGGVYEQFF. CDR3 bases: TGCGCCAGCAGCTTGGGAGGGGTCTATGAGCAGTTCTTC. The chain combines TRBV5-1 with TRBJ2-1, with D possibly called TRBD1 or TRBD2 (5 bases each). Trimming took off 0 bases at V and 8 bases at J, with 9 bases between the two ends. The CDR3 length is 13 residues. CDR1 is SGHRS, CDR2 YFSETQ, per germline.

In DNA, the CDR3 is TGTGCCAGCAAGGGGGCCCGGATGAACACTGAAGCTTTCTTT. Its translation: CASKGARMNTEAFF. The chain combines TRBV6-1 with TRBJ1-1; 7 bases align to TRBD1. The CDR3 has 14 amino acids. Germline V gene sequence: CDR1 MNHNS, CDR2 SASEGT. The junction had 5 bases not matched to a gene; V was cut back by 7 bases and J by 0 bases.

The chain joins TRBV5-5 to TRBJ2-7; tentatively, D is TRBD1 (6 bases). This CDR3 contains 13 residues. Germline assignment: CDR1 SGHKS and CDR2 YYEKEE (reference sequence). Deletions cut 3 bases from V and 2 bases from J, with 9 bases between. In DNA form, the CDR3 reads TGTGCCAGCAGCTACAGGGTTCCCTACGAGCAGTACTTC. It codes for CASSYRVPYEQYF.

This clone was recorded once. This chain links TRBV4-3 with TRBJ2-5, with 10 bases aligning to TRBD1. From germline, CDR1 is LGHNA and CDR2 YSLEER. The CDR3 is 15 residues long. V lost 3 bases and J lost 4; bases outside the gene matches: 5. Here the CDR3 DNA reads TGCGCCAGCAGCCAGGGACAGGGGATGTTAGAGACCCAGTACTTC. This sequence encodes CASSQGQGMLETQYF.

The chain combines TRBV28 with TRBJ1-3; TRBD1 might be the D (5 bases). V dropped 6 bases and J dropped 0 bases, with 18 bases sitting between them. Germline V gives CDR1 MDHEN, CDR2 SYDVKM. The CDR3 length is 17 residues. As DNA, the CDR3 is TGTGCCAGCAGAGGGCAGATTACAGGTCCCTCTGGAAACACCATATATTTT. It encodes CASRGQITGPSGNTIYF.

The chain is built from TRBV7-9 and TRBJ2-1, with D hard to call. CDR3 length: 16 amino acids. Trimming removed 0 bases at V and 9 bases at J, with 18 bases between. CDR1 and CDR2 from the germline V gene are SEHNR and FQNEAQ (reference sequence). This chain's CDR3 is CASSLAELGSSGEQFF. The CDR3 nucleotides are TGTGCCAGCAGCTTAGCGGAGTTGGGGTCCTCCGGTGAGCAGTTCTTC.

The chain recombines TRBV4-1 with TRBJ1-1; D is unclear. The V end was cut by 5 bases, the J end by 3 bases, with 10 bases between. Germline V gene lookup returns CDR1 MGHRA and CDR2 YSYEKL. The CDR3 has 13 amino acids. The CDR3 sequence: CASSVTQDTEAFF. CDR3 in DNA: TGCGCCAGCAGCGTTACCCAGGACACTGAAGCTTTCTTT.

The chain carries TRBV10-3 and TRBJ1-5; 9 bases match TRBD1. In germline, CDR1 is ENHRY, CDR2 SYGVKD. The CDR3 sequence is 14 residues long. J was trimmed by 9 bases and V by 5 bases; bases with no gene match: 8. CDR3 coding DNA: TGTGCCATCAGTCCAGACAGGGGGAGTCCGCCCCAGCATTTT. Translated: CAISPDRGSPPQHF.

The J gene is TRBJ2-2, the V gene TRBV7-8; no definite D call. Trimming took 4 bases from V and 6 from J, leaving 9 bases between them. The CDR3 sequence is 13 residues long. Germline V gene lookup returns CDR1 SGHVS and CDR2 FQNEAQ. The CDR3 protein is CASSYNPAGELFF. The CDR3 nucleotides read TGTGCCAGCAGCTATAACCCCGCCGGGGAGCTGTTTTTT. The entire variable domain, with the rest obtained from reference TRBV7-8 and TRBJ2-2, is as follows: GAGVSQSPRYKVAKRGQDVALRCDPISGHVSLFWYQQALGQGPEFLTYFQNEAQLDKSGLPSDRFFAERPEGSVSTLKIQRTQQEDSAVYLCASSYNPAGELFFGEGSRLTVL.

V is TRBV15 and J is TRBJ2-1, with D unresolved. Trimming took off 5 bases at V and 5 bases at J, with 16 bases between the two ends. CDR1 is LNHNV, CDR2 YYDKDF, per germline (reference sequence). This CDR3 is 15 amino acids long. The CDR3 is CATSGALGWDNEQFF. DNA for the CDR3: TGTGCCACCAGCGGAGCCTTAGGGTGGGACAATGAGCAGTTCTTC.

The CDR3 DNA reads as TGCAGCGTTGAATACAGTGGGGTAGCGGGAGCATTTGCGGATACGCAGTATTTT. As protein: CSVEYSGVAGAFADTQYF. The V and J genes are TRBV29-1 and TRBJ2-3; 9 bases line up with TRBD2. Germline V CDR1 and CDR2: SQVTM, ANQGSEA. The CDR3 sequence is 18 residues long. With 2 bases clipped from V and 6 bases from J, the junction kept 18 bases outside the gene matches.

The CDR3 region has the DNA TGTGCCAGAAGCTTGCCGGGAGATACCTACGAGCAGTACTTC. It yields the protein CARSLPGDTYEQYF. The chain has TRBV5-3 and TRBJ2-7, with TRBD2 as a possible D gene (6 bases). Being an ORF, TRBV5-3 has a function that is uncertain. The CDR3 consists of 14 residues. V lost 1 base to trimming and J lost 2 bases, with 10 bases between them.

This rearrangement joins TRBV5-5 to TRBJ1-1; TRBD1 is a possible D gene (5 bases). This CDR3 comprises 15 residues. Between the trimmed V and J ends, which lost 7 bases and 2 bases, there was a span of 18 bases. Germline V gives CDR1 SGHKS, CDR2 YYEKEE (reference sequence). The CDR3 sequence: CASSDRSATNTEAFF. CDR3 bases: TGTGCCAGCTCCGACAGATCGGCGACTAACACTGAAGCTTTCTTT.

The rearrangement links TRBV27 to TRBJ2-6; the D is unclear. The V gene lost 4 bases and the J gene lost 0 bases, with 4 bases spanning the gap. Germline assignment: CDR1 MNHEY and CDR2 SMNVEV (reference sequence). This CDR3 has 14 amino acids. CDR3 loop: CASSSFSGANVLTF. Here the CDR3 DNA reads TGTGCCAGCAGTTCCTTCTCTGGGGCCAACGTCCTGACTTTC.

The chain is built from TRBV28 and TRBJ2-7; D possibly corresponds to TRBD2 (5 bases). V was trimmed by 5 bases and J by 5 bases, leaving 22 bases between them. CDR1 and CDR2 (germline): MDHEN, SYDVKM. CDR3 size: 16 residues. The CDR3 coding sequence is TGTGCCAGCAGTCCCCTTACGGCGCCCCGGCGGGACGAGCAGTACTTC. Its protein is CASSPLTAPRRDEQYF.

With regard to this clone: Other DNA sequences in the same sample also yield this CDR3. This chain joins TRBV27 and TRBJ2-2, with D possibly TRBD2 on 6 matching bases. The CDR3 spans 13 residues. CDR1 is MNHEY and CDR2 is SMNVEV in the germline V gene (reference sequence). The ends were cut back, 2 bases at V and 8 bases at J, with 9 bases in the middle. The CDR3 DNA reads as TGTGCCAGCAGTTTAGCCGGGACTGGGGAGCTGTTTTTT. This translates into CASSLAGTGELFF.

The J gene is TRBJ2-1, the V gene TRBV19; 8 positions agree with TRBD2. Germline CDR1 is LNHDA and CDR2 is SQIVND (reference sequence). CDR3 length equals 16 residues. With 2 bases clipped from V and 6 bases from J, the junction kept 9 bases outside the gene matches. The CDR3 DNA sequence: TGTGCCAGTAGTATAAAGTGGAGCGGGAGCGGCAATGAGCAGTTCTTC. Encoded protein: CASSIKWSGSGNEQFF.

This rearrangement joins TRBV19 to TRBJ2-7; D unresolved. This CDR3 has 13 residues. The V end was cut by 1 base, the J end by 6 bases, with 10 bases between. Germline CDR1 is LNHDA and CDR2 is SQIVND (reference sequence). DNA of the CDR3: TGTGCCAGTAGTATAGGAGGTATTTTCGAGCAGTACTTC. This encodes CASSIGGIFEQYF.

The J gene is TRBJ2-1, the V gene TRBV7-6; possible D gene TRBD2, 5 bases. V dropped 1 base and J dropped 3 bases, with 10 bases sitting between them. CDR3 length equals 15 residues. CDR1 is SGHVS and CDR2 is FNYEAQ in the germline V gene. The chain's CDR3 is CASSLEGGGYNEQFF. The CDR3 coding sequence is TGTGCCAGCAGCTTAGAGGGCGGAGGCTACAATGAGCAGTTCTTC.

The chain carries TRBV5-4 and TRBJ2-7, with 9 bases identical to TRBD1. Unmatched junction bases numbered 4, after V lost 5 bases and J lost 4 bases. Germline V gives CDR1 SGHNT, CDR2 YYREEE (reference sequence). This CDR3 is 13 amino acids long. The CDR3 loop reads CASRRDREYEQYF. The CDR3 coding sequence is TGTGCCAGCAGGCGGGACAGGGAGTACGAGCAGTACTTC.